These T cell receptor beta chains were read from a single sample in a study of blood T cells in healthy people across ages. From the 5' RACE reads, TCRdb called clonotypes with MiXCR, one entry per CDR3 protein. The table has about 620,000 distinct CDR3 sequences, over 40% seen once; the top ten hold about 13%. Sequencing used blood. These receptors all come from an elderly woman in good health. Each CDR3 is given with its conserved first and last residue. The D gene is left open where the match is weak. Clone size is stated in some rows and not others, as once, few, many or a class when expanded.

abundance	v_gene	j_gene	d_gene	CDR3aa	CDR3nt
few	TRBV12-3/TRBV12-4	TRBJ2-2	NA	CASSPGGSGELFF	TGTGCCAGCAGTCCAGGGGGGTCCGGGGAGCTGTTTTTT
many	TRBV3-1	TRBJ2-7	TRBD2	CASSRLAGGPYEQYF	TGTGCCAGCAGCCGCTTAGCGGGAGGTCCCTACGAGCAGTACTTC
NA	TRBV5-1	TRBJ2-3	NA	CASSRETLTDTQYF	TGCGCCAGCTCTAGGGAAACGTTGACAGATACGCAGTATTTT
many	TRBV7-9	TRBJ2-7	NA	CASSLAGAPTYEQYF	TGTGCCAGCAGCTTAGCCGGGGCTCCTACCTACGAGCAGTACTTC
many	TRBV5-1	TRBJ1-6	TRBD1	CASSQGATGFNSPLHF	TGCGCCAGCAGCCAGGGGGCCACAGGATTTAATTCACCCCTCCACTTT
NA	TRBV20-1	TRBJ2-3	NA	CSASGGQASTDTQYF	TGCAGTGCTAGCGGAGGGCAGGCTAGCACAGATACGCAGTATTTT
NA	TRBV21-1	TRBJ2-1	NA	CASENCNEQFF	TGTGCCAGCGAGAACTGCAATGAGCAGTTCTTC
NA	TRBV11-3	TRBJ2-7	NA	CASSSIRGGAYEQYF	TGTGCCAGCAGCTCAATCCGAGGGGGTGCCTACGAGCAGTACTTC
many	TRBV12-3/TRBV12-4	TRBJ2-7	NA	CASSPRAGQTAEQYF	TGTGCCAGCAGTCCGAGAGCGGGCCAGACGGCTGAGCAGTACTTC
once	TRBV7-3	TRBJ2-1	NA	CASSSPGAGVSSYNEQFF	TGTGCCAGCAGCTCCCCTGGGGCAGGGGTAAGCTCCTACAATGAGCAGTTCTTC
NA	TRBV4-3	TRBJ2-1	NA	CASSQVYPGSNEQFF	TGCGCCAGCAGCCAAGTCTATCCAGGGTCAAATGAGCAGTTCTTC